Here is one T cell receptor (beta chain) with its context. Germline CDR1 and CDR2: SGHDT and YYEEEE. The CDR3 extends over 16 amino acids. Trimming shortened V by 4 bases and J by 0 bases, and 16 bases separated the two germline ends. This sample is part of a study of blood T cell repertoires in COVID-19. Study-wide background: Acute and convalescent COVID-19 specimens originated in the United States, Italy and Spain. PBMCs, B-cell-depleted T cells, or T cells were the source of the cDNA or gDNA that made up the material.

Per the authors' pipeline: Counts of nucleated cells, estimated from reference gene primer amplification, were obtained. The data were produced by immunoSEQ multiplex PCR, yet TCRdb's version contains in-frame clones alone and is incomplete. Clone size and the V and J calls come from that table; the DNA yielded D and trimming. This table has 200,000 to 300,000 clones, 65% to 85% appearing once. The receptor was derived from a woman aged 40 to 50 who had recovered from COVID-19. This chain joins TRBV5-6 and TRBJ1-1, with D unresolved. Material for sequencing was peripheral blood. In DNA form, the CDR3 reads TGTGCCAGCAGCCAATTGGCAGGAAATTTGAACACTGAAGCTTTCTTT. This sequence encodes CASSQLAGNLNTEAFF.